The next 7 T cell receptor beta chains were all read from a single sample in a study of blood T cell repertoires in COVID-19. Measured with immunoSEQ multiplex PCR; TCRdb has only the in-frame clones, and not every one. The sample lists approximately 230,000 clones, 70% to 90% occurring once. Material for sequencing was peripheral blood. Receptor source: a man between 18 and 35 years old with active or convalescent COVID-19.

The chain joins TRBV14 to TRBJ2-6; TRBD1 might be the D (5 bases). V shed 6 bases and J shed 4 bases, with 13 bases lying between them. This CDR3 spans 15 amino acids. CDR1 and CDR2 from the germline V gene are SGHDN and FVKESK. The CDR3 region has the DNA TGTGCCAGCAGTCGCGCAGGGTGGGGGGCCAACGTCCTGACTTTC. Translating gives CASSRAGWGANVLTF.

This clone was observed a single time. V and J are TRBV28 and TRBJ1-5; 8 bases match TRBD1. Looked up from germline, CDR1 is MDHEN and CDR2 is SYDVKM. With V trimmed by 11 bases and J by 2 bases, 8 bases remained unmatched. This CDR3 region has 14 residues. The CDR3 DNA is TGTGCCGCGCAGGGGGCCTGGGGCAATCAGCCCCAGCATTTT. Protein product: CAAQGAWGNQPQHF.

A few counts support this clone. The rearrangement links TRBV7-2 to TRBJ2-1; D is perhaps TRBD1 (5 bases). Trimming took off 5 bases at V and 0 bases at J, with 17 bases between the two ends. The germline gives CDR1 SGHTA, CDR2 FQGNSA. The CDR3 runs to 17 residues. The CDR3 bases are TGTGCCAGCAGCCCTTTACAGGCTAGTCACTCCTACAATGAGCAGTTCTTC. This encodes CASSPLQASHSYNEQFF.

This clone was detected only once. The V gene is TRBV5-5, the J gene TRBJ2-5, with D possibly being TRBD1 (6 bases). CDR1 is SGHKS and CDR2 is YYEKEE in the germline V gene (reference sequence). V dropped 6 bases and J dropped 1 base, with 16 bases sitting between them. This CDR3 is built from 15 residues. The chain's CDR3 is CASTPERGIQETQYF. The DNA for the CDR3 is TGTGCCAGCACCCCGGAGAGGGGGATCCAAGAGACCCAGTACTTC.

The chain combines TRBV5-1 with TRBJ2-2; a possible D gene is TRBD1 (6 bases). V lost 4 bases, J lost 4 bases, and 14 bases lay in between. The germline V gene encodes CDR1 SGHRS and CDR2 YFSETQ. The CDR3 is made up of 15 amino acids. In DNA form, the CDR3 reads TGCGCCAGCAGCCCGGACAGAGGGTTCACCGGGGAGCTGTTTTTT. Its translation: CASSPDRGFTGELFF.

The rearrangement joins TRBV7-6 to TRBJ1-3; no clear D. V shed 7 bases and J shed 1 base, with 17 bases lying between them. CDR3 length: 16 residues. Germline V gene lookup returns CDR1 SGHVS and CDR2 FNYEAQ. CDR3 protein: CASTRLESPSGNTIYF. As DNA, the CDR3 is TGTGCCAGCACCCGTTTAGAATCTCCATCTGGAAACACCATATATTTT. The entire variable domain, with the rest obtained from reference TRBV7-6 and TRBJ1-3, is as follows: GAGVSQSPRYKVTKRGQDVALRCDPISGHVSLYWYRQALGQGPEFLTYFNYEAQQDKSGLPNDRFSAERPEGSISTLTIQRTEQRDSAMYRCASTRLESPSGNTIYFGEGSWLTVV.

J is TRBJ2-5 and V is TRBV20-1; TRBD2 matches 13 bases. The CDR3 runs 15 residues. Germline assignment: CDR1 DFQATT and CDR2 SNEGSKA (reference sequence). V shed 3 bases, J shed 1 base, and the junction held 2 bases outside the gene matches. This chain's CDR3 is CSASGTSGVQETQYF. The CDR3 DNA reads TGCAGTGCTAGTGGGACTAGCGGGGTCCAAGAGACCCAGTACTTC.